This TCR beta chain appears in the sequencing data of a study of glioma-infiltrating T cells. General study points: Non-neoplastic patients had below-expected tissue-blood divergence, while all gliomas exceeded expectation. Only very few CDR3 sequences appeared in both tissue and blood.

TCR alpha and beta CDR3 regions were amplified from RNA using iRepertoire nested multiplex PCR. One-step reverse transcription and amplification started from roughly 100-400 ng of tissue mRNA or PBMC total RNA. In TCRdb, the multiplex PCR reads were re-called with MiXCR into one record per CDR3 protein. The sample includes 40,000 or so distinct CDR3 sequences, more than 20% of them seen just once. Trimming removed 0 bases at V and 9 bases at J, with 18 bases between. The CDR3 length is 15 residues. From germline, CDR1 is DFQATT and CDR2 SNEGSKA (reference sequence). The sample holds many counts of this clonotype. Its antigen remains unknown.

The TCR was taken from a human donor with low-grade glioma or glioblastoma, undergoing nonglioma brain surgery, or in good health (not recorded which). The chain couples TRBV20-1 to TRBJ2-1; D is perhaps TRBD1 (8 bases). Source material: glioma tissue, nonneoplastic brain tissue, or PBMCs (not recorded which). Written as DNA, the CDR3 is TGCAGTGCTAGAGATCCCGGACAGGGAGGGCGTGAGCAGTTCTTC. Protein product: CSARDPGQGGREQFF.